This T cell receptor (beta chain) was sequenced in a study of CD8 T cells in Susac syndrome. Overall study findings and caveats: The authors found no clonal expansion in Susac syndrome CD4+ T cell repertoires.

The germline gives CDR1 KGHDR, CDR2 SFDVKD. The CDR3 has 16 residues. V was pared by 3 bases and J by 3 bases, with 15 bases between. From blood CD8+ and CD4+ T cells, the TCR beta chain was sequenced. Diagnostic criteria defined recently for definite or probable disease were met by the Susac syndrome patients. TEMRA cells were enriched by FACS, while CD8+ and CD4+ T cells were obtained through a negative isolation that was performed magnetically. Roughly 0.45 to 1 ug RNA was reverse transcribed with random hexamers. TCRdb independently ran MiXCR on the immunoSEQ multiplex PCR reads; one entry per CDR3 protein. The sample lists approximately 190,000 distinct CDR3 sequences; almost 96% were seen once. This clonotype occurred once. The antigen is undetermined.

The chain joins TRBV24-1 to TRBJ2-3, with D tentatively TRBD1 or TRBD2 (6 bases each). This TCR was recovered from a human donor with Susac syndrome. Sequenced: CD4+ T cells from PBMCs. The CDR3 protein is CATSDAGSQGTDTQYF. The CDR3 coding sequence is TGTGCCACCAGTGATGCCGGGAGTCAGGGGACAGATACGCAGTATTTT.